This T cell receptor (beta chain) was retrieved from a study of blood T cell repertoires in COVID-19. V was pared by 2 bases and J by 10 bases, with 4 bases of the junction left unmatched. Germline V gene lookup returns CDR1 MDHEN and CDR2 SYDVKM. This CDR3 is 14 amino acids long. Measured with immunoSEQ multiplex PCR; TCRdb has only the in-frame clones, and not every one. Among under 200,000 clones listed, 79% were seen once. Sequences were obtained from peripheral blood. The V and J genes are TRBV28 and TRBJ1-6, with 8 bases fitting TRBD1. The origin of this receptor is a woman aged 55-75 years with COVID-19, enrolled during active disease. CDR3 region: CASSLRDRNSPLHF. CDR3 nucleotide sequence: TGTGCCAGCAGTTTACGGGACAGGAACTCACCCCTCCACTTT.